The 15 T cell receptor beta chains reported below all come from one sample, sequenced in a study of T cells after yellow fever vaccination (dated by TCRdb to about 2019). Libraries were built with 5' RACE. Data came from an Illumina NovaSeq 6000. TCRdb reran the public reads through fastp at Q25 and MiXCR, keeping productive beta chains. Rows are unified per CDR3 protein, each entry keeping the most common DNA and genes. The sample table shows some 240,000 distinct CDR3 sequences, and approximately 3% are seen once. The top ten constitute around 3.3% of the sample. Reading the label with the study, this specimen's treatment or condition is: live attenuated yellow fever vaccine strain. The sample was CD4+ T cells sorted from PBMCs, taken 10 days after the yellow fever booster vaccination. All receptors come from a man aged 18 to 29 who received the YFV17D yellow fever vaccine.

This clonotype was counted between two and nine times. The chain uses TRBV10-3 and TRBJ2-5; 8 bases line up with TRBD2. There are 15 residues in the CDR3. Germline V CDR1 and CDR2: ENHRY, SYGVKD. J lost 4 bases, V lost 3 bases, and 7 bases had no gene match. In DNA, the CDR3 is TGTGCCATCAGTGATTCAAGCGGGGGAGGAGAGACCCAGTACTTC. Protein product: CAISDSSGGGETQYF.

This clonotype was seen repeatedly, ten times or more. DNA for the CDR3: TGCAGTGCCCGCGATGGACTAGCGGGGGGCCCGGGTACGCAGTATTTT. This codes for CSARDGLAGGPGTQYF. This chain links TRBV20-1 with TRBJ2-3, with 14 bases identical to TRBD2. The J segment lost 8 bases and the V segment lost 6 bases, leaving 13 bases of the junction unmatched. The germline gives CDR1 DFQATT, CDR2 SNEGSKA (reference sequence). The CDR3 is made up of 16 amino acids.

This clonotype has a count of ten or more. V usage is TRBV29-1 and J usage is TRBJ1-1; D remains unclear. V lost 4 bases and J lost 8, with 17 bases in between. CDR3 size: 13 residues. Germline CDR1 is SQVTM and CDR2 is ANQGSEA. Here the CDR3 reads CSVASGPRAEAFF. CDR3 DNA sequence: TGCAGCGTTGCAAGTGGGCCCCGGGCGGAAGCTTTCTTT.

The genes are TRBV20-1 and TRBJ1-1; D not certain. With 6 bases removed from V and 7 bases from J, the gap between germline ends came to 15 bases. The germline V gene has CDR1 DFQATT and CDR2 SNEGSKA (reference sequence). The CDR3 covers 12 residues. CDR3 bases: TGCAGTGCCATTCAGGTCCGGGGTGAAGCTTTCTTT. Its protein product is CSAIQVRGEAFF.

This clonotype was observed many times. This sequence joins TRBV7-2 and TRBJ2-5; 8 bases line up with TRBD1. CDR1 and CDR2 from the germline V gene are SGHTA and FQGNSA. The CDR3 loop spans 13 amino acids. Trimming removed 8 bases from V and 5 bases from J; junction bases left unmatched: 7. CDR3 coding DNA: TGTGCCAGCGTCCGGACAGGGAAGGAGACCCAGTACTTC. Protein sequence: CASVRTGKETQYF.

This clonotype has more than one count but fewer than ten. The J gene is TRBJ2-7, the V gene TRBV18; 8 positions agree with TRBD1. V trimming: 2 bases; J trimming: 1 base; junction bases outside the gene matches: 10. This CDR3 contains 17 residues. CDR1 is KGHSH and CDR2 is LQKENI in the germline V gene. The chain's CDR3 is CASSPYATGVISYEQYF. CDR3 coding DNA: TGTGCCAGCTCACCATATGCGACAGGGGTTATATCCTACGAGCAGTACTTC.

In this sample, this clonotype turned up a few times. The genes are TRBV12-5 and TRBJ1-3; D is unresolved. This CDR3 comprises 16 residues. Trimming removed 6 bases from V and 3 bases from J, with 18 bases in between. Germline CDR1 reads LGHNT; CDR2 reads FRNRAP. CDR3 nucleotides: TGTGCTAGTGGACGGCACGGAACCTTGAGTGGAAACACCATATATTTT. It yields the protein CASGRHGTLSGNTIYF.

The J gene is TRBJ1-3, the V gene TRBV25-1; D remains ambiguous. V lost 4 bases and J lost 0, with 10 bases in between. The CDR3 is 15 residues long. CDR1 and CDR2 from the germline V gene are MGHDK and SYGVNS. The DNA for the CDR3 is TGTGCCAGCAGTGTCCGCAGGAGCTCTGGAAACACCATATATTTT. This sequence encodes CASSVRRSSGNTIYF. The whole variable domain, remainder taken from reference TRBV25-1 and TRBJ1-3, is EADIYQTPRYLVIGTGKKITLECSQTMGHDKMYWYQQDPGMELHLIHYSYGVNSTEKGDLSSESTVSRIRTEHFPLTLESARPSHTSQYLCASSVRRSSGNTIYFGEGSWLTVV.

The V and J genes are TRBV7-2 and TRBJ2-3; weak D call: TRBD1 (5 bases). CDR3 size: 15 residues. Germline CDR1 SGHTA, CDR2 FQGNSA. Trimming cost V 2 bases and J 6 bases, with 15 bases left between them. The CDR3 loop reads CASSLSLGARDTQYF. CDR3 DNA: TGTGCCAGCAGCTTAAGTTTAGGGGCCCGGGATACGCAGTATTTT.

The V gene is TRBV2, the J gene TRBJ2-3; D gene unclear. Germline-derived CDR1 and CDR2 are SNHLY and FYNNEI. This CDR3 comprises 14 residues. V was clipped by 0 bases and J by 2 bases, with 6 bases between them. CDR3 amino acids: CASSEALFTDTQYF. The CDR3 region has the DNA TGTGCCAGCAGTGAAGCGCTTTTCACAGATACGCAGTATTTT.

This clonotype was picked up many times. The chain carries TRBV7-3 and TRBJ1-6, with a possible D match to TRBD1 (5 bases). The CDR3 is 15 residues long. Between the trimmed V and J ends, which lost 1 base and 10 bases, there was a span of 14 bases. Germline lookup yields CDR1 SGHTA and CDR2 FQGTGA. CDR3 protein: CASSLNGGRDSPLHF. The CDR3 DNA reads as TGTGCCAGCAGCTTAAATGGGGGAAGAGACTCACCCCTCCACTTT.

This clonotype was observed at least ten times. V gene TRBV10-3 combines with J gene TRBJ1-5; 7 bases are shared with TRBD1. V lost 0 bases, J lost 1 base, and 6 bases stayed unmatched. The CDR3 spans 17 residues. The V gene's germline CDR1 is ENHRY and CDR2 SYGVKD. The CDR3 nucleotides are TGTGCCATCAGTGAGTCGTTGACAGGGAAGAGCAATCAGCCCCAGCATTTT. Residues: CAISESLTGKSNQPQHF.

This clonotype was observed many times. The chain carries TRBV7-9 and TRBJ2-3; TRBD1 or TRBD2 may be the D gene (5 bases each). V lost 6 bases to trimming and J lost 2 bases, with 12 bases between them. The CDR3 is made up of 14 amino acids. From germline, CDR1 is SEHNR and CDR2 FQNEAQ (reference sequence). The CDR3 reads CASSSGTDTDTQYF. Written as DNA, the CDR3 is TGTGCCAGCAGTTCCGGGACCGACACAGATACGCAGTATTTT.

This clonotype showed up just a few times. A read error may produce the germline difference seen at one junction end. The chain joins TRBV5-6 to TRBJ2-5, with D maybe TRBD2 (6 bases). The CDR3 has 13 amino acids. The germline CDR1 and CDR2 sequences are SGHDT and YYEEEE. CDR3 bases: TGTGCCAGCGGGCGGGATTCGGGAGTTTTCGCCTCTTTC. This gives the protein CASGRDSGVFASF.

This clonotype has at least ten counts. The chain combines TRBV7-2 with TRBJ2-1; 8 nucleotides line up with TRBD2. Losses at the gene ends were 7 bases for V and 7 bases for J; bases not matched to a gene: 6. The germline gives CDR1 SGHTA, CDR2 FQGNSA. The CDR3 extends over 13 amino acids. DNA of the CDR3: TGTGCCAGCACCGGGGGGGCCTGGAATGAGCAGTTCTTC. This gives the protein CASTGGAWNEQFF.